This is a list of T cell receptor beta chains from one sample in a study of T cell responses to AZD1222 COVID-19 vaccine. TCRdb's copy holds only in-frame clones and misses some; the assay was immunoSEQ multiplex PCR. The top ten clones hold 2% to 2.5% of a sample with tens of thousands of clones, roughly 90% of them seen once. The specimen comprised peripheral blood, sampled on day 0 of AZD1222 vaccination. All receptors come from an adult in good health. The CDR3 runs from the conserved cysteine through the conserved F or W. A D gene is named only where the DNA matches it firmly.

>TRBV7-2|15|TRBJ2-2|TRBD2
CASSTLSGGTGELFF
TGTGCCAGCAGCACTCTAAGCGGGGGCACCGGGGAGCTGTTTTTT
>TRBV3-1/TRBV3-2|11|TRBJ1-1|.
CASSRATEAFF
TGTGCCAGCAGCCGGGCCACTGAAGCTTTCTTT
>TRBV11-3|18|TRBJ2-3|TRBD2
CASSSSKTSGPPKDTQYF
TGTGCCAGCAGCTCCTCCAAAACTAGCGGGCCTCCTAAGGATACGCAGTATTTT
>TRBV7-2|16|TRBJ2-3|.
CASSHRRSASTDTQYF
TGTGCCAGCAGCCACAGGAGGTCGGCGAGCACAGATACGCAGTATTTT
>TRBV18|14|TRBJ1-1|TRBD1
CASSPGQGVPEAFF
TGTGCCAGCTCACCAGGACAGGGGGTTCCAGAAGCTTTCTTT
>TRBV25-1|14|TRBJ2-2|TRBD2
CASSEREEGGELFF
TGTGCCAGCAGCGAGCGGGAGGAGGGCGGGGAGCTGTTTTTT
>TRBV15|14|TRBJ2-3|.
CATSRDRATDTQYF
TGTGCCACCAGCAGAGATCGGGCCACAGATACGCAGTATTTT
>TRBV5-4|16|TRBJ2-2|.
CASSLEGRVSTGELFF
TGTGCCAGCAGCTTGGAGGGCCGCGTAAGCACCGGGGAGCTGTTTTTT
>TRBV28|16|TRBJ1-1|.
CASSSIGWGQNTEAFF
TGTGCCAGCAGTTCAATTGGTTGGGGACAAAACACTGAAGCTTTCTTT
>TRBV18|16|TRBJ2-7|TRBD1
CASSPRQGAFSNEQYF
TGTGCCAGCTCACCGCGACAGGGGGCGTTTTCTAACGAGCAGTACTTC
>TRBV7-2|16|TRBJ1-2|.
CASSLGTTVASYGYTF
TGTGCCAGCAGCTTAGGGACAACGGTCGCTTCCTATGGCTACACCTTC
>TRBV10-1|15|TRBJ2-2|.
CASSDGSVNTGELFF
TGCGCCAGCAGTGACGGCAGCGTCAACACCGGGGAGCTGTTTTTT
>TRBV12-5|14|TRBJ2-1|.
CASGPRRSYNEQFF
TGTGCTAGTGGTCCGCGCCGCTCCTACAATGAGCAGTTCTTC
>TRBV25-1|15|TRBJ1-5|.
CASSEPGPSNQPQHF
TGTGCCAGCAGTGAACCCGGTCCCAGCAATCAGCCCCAGCATTTT